This T cell receptor (beta chain) appears in the sequencing data of a study of shared T cell receptors in the human thymus (dated by TCRdb to the early 2020s). Broadly, across the study: The study investigated the way shared, self-reactive T-cell receptor alpha chains are produced in the human thymus.

From the germline V gene, CDR1 is SQVTM and CDR2 is ANQGSEA. The CDR3 measures 14 amino acids from cysteine to phenylalanine. Only CDR3 DNA remains: 42 bases, in frame from the first base. Trimming removed 3 bases from V and 0 bases from J, leaving 9 bases between the germline ends. About this clone itself: This receptor's antigen is unknown. Base-call qualities are not available, and no considerably larger clone is one nucleotide away. Distinct nucleotide sequences in the sample also encode this CDR3.

The method was the immunoSEQ multiplex PCR assay. TCRdb provides this immuneACCESS table in a form limited to in-frame rearrangements. Some clones are lacking; in checked studies, under half of them reflect an unresolved V gene, and why the rest are absent is not known. Recorded for this sample are under 850,000 clones; approximately 88% of them occurred a single time. The ten largest clones represent about 0.01% of the sample. The same data also went into a second study, on human thymus T cells. Per that second paper: The donors were immunologically healthy infants in Finland who had open corrective cardiac surgery for congenital heart defects. Thymus tissue was obtained as surgical resects removed during corrective cardiac surgery. Usage of V and J gene segments appeared to be biased in both the thymic and the peripheral blood repertoires. The related research found that thymic TCR repertoires overlapped highly between unrelated individuals. The study characterized TCR alpha and beta repertoires from fewer than ten infant thymus samples and a few related peripheral blood samples. The cohort included several male and a couple of female infants, with donor ages spanning 7 to 244 days. Thymocytes were freed from the tissue by mechanical means and kept at -70 degrees C as pellets of 10-30 million cells. A QIAsymphony instrument was used to extract genomic DNA from the frozen cell pellets. Using the immunoSEQ multiplex PCR assay, the TCRB and TCRAD loci were amplified from a standardized quantity of quality-controlled genomic DNA. The amplicons spanned the V(D)J region and were long enough to cover the CDR3 and allow V and J genes to be identified. The amplicons were sequenced on an Illumina platform via the commercial immunoSEQ service. Primer bias and sequencing errors were corrected as previously described, and TCRAD and TCRB were defined on the basis of the IMGT database. Analysis of the repertoires was done with immunoSEQ Analyzer 3.0 and VDJTools and included basic statistics, V/J segment usage, diversity estimates, rarefaction and pairwise overlap. To estimate diversity, the Chao1, ChaoE, Efron-Thisted, Shannon and inverse Simpson indices were applied, and diversity was also estimated on datasets down-sampled to the smallest sample. Repertoire overlap used strict matching of CDR3 nucleotide sequence, V gene and J gene, with Jaccard-based multidimensional scaling clustering. On average, thymus samples gave 800,000 or so unique TCRB clonotypes, whereas blood samples gave approximately 84,000.

Sequencing was performed on thymocytes. Recombination linked TRBV29-1 to TRBJ2-1; TRBD2 is possibly the D segment (5 matching bases). The receptor was derived from a boy under three years old with a congenital heart defect. Donor details come from another sample of the same person, matched by shared clones. CDR3 loop: CSVDSGSSYNEQFF. The DNA sequence follows: TGCAGCGTTGATTCGGGGAGCTCCTACAATGAGCAGTTCTTC.